The sequence of this TCR beta chain was determined in a study of shared clonotypes between healthy human individuals. Whole-study context: Aged between 18 and 49, the donors were a couple of women and a few men.

Each donor was a Caucasian adult residing in Nashville, Tennessee. Investigators spread the genomic DNA of each subset evenly over several immunoSEQ plates. The table came from immunoSEQ multiplex PCR; TCRdb's copy has only in-frame clones and leaves some out. The table lists around 430,000 clones, more than 75% of them singletons. Trimming removed 5 bases from V and 0 bases from J; junction bases left unmatched: 4. From germline, CDR1 is SNHLY and CDR2 FYNNEI. The CDR3 length is 14 residues. This chain uses TRBV2 with TRBJ2-7; 7 nucleotides match TRBD2. This TCR was sampled from a woman aged 40 to 50 in good health. Some clones in this sample may be carry-over from other donors' samples. Material: PBMCs. For the CDR3, the DNA is TGTGCCAGCAGTAGCGGGGCCCTCTCCTACGAGCAGTACTTC. This sequence encodes CASSSGALSYEQYF.